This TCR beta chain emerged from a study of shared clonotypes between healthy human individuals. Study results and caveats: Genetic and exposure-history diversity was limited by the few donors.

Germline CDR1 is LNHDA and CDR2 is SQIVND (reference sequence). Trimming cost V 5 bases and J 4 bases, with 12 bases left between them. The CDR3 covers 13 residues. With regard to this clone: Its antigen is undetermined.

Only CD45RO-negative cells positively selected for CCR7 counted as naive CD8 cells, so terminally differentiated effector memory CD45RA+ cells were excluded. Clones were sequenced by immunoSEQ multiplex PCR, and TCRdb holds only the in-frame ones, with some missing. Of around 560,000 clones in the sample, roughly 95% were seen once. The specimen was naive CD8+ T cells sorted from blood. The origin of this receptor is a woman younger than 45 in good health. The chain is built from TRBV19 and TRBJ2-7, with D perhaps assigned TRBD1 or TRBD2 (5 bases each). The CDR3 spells CASSVEGSYEQYF. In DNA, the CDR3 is TGTGCCAGTAGTGTCGAGGGGTCGTACGAGCAGTACTTC. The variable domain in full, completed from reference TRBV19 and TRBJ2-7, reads DGGITQSPKYLFRKEGQNVTLSCEQNLNHDAMYWYRQDPGQGLRLIYYSQIVNDFQKGDIAEGYSVSREKKESFPLTVTSAQKNPTAFYLCASSVEGSYEQYFGPGTRLTVT.